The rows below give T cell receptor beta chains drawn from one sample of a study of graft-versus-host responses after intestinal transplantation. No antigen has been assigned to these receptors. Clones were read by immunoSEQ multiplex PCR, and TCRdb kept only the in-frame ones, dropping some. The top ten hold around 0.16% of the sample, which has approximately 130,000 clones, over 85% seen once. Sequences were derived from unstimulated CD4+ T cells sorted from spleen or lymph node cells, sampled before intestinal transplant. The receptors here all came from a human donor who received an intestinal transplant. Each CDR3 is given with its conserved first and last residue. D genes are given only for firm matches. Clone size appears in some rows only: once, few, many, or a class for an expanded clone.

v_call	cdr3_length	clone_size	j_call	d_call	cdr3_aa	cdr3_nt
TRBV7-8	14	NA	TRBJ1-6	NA	CASSLDRPNSPLHF	TGTGCCAGCAGCTTAGACAGGCCCAATTCACCCCTCCACTTT
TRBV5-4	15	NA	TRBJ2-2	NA	CASSLGPLNTGELFF	TGTGCCAGCAGCTTGGGCCCCCTGAACACCGGGGAGCTGTTTTTT
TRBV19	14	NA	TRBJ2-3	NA	CASSILFLGDTQYF	TGTGCCAGTAGTATCTTATTTTTAGGGGATACGCAGTATTTT
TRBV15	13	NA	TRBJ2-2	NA	CATSRVVGGELFF	TGTGCCACCAGCAGAGTAGTGGGGGGGGAGCTGTTTTTT
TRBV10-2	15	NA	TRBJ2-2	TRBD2	CASSEPGRVTGELFF	TGCGCCAGCAGTGAGCCAGGGAGGGTCACCGGGGAGCTGTTTTTT
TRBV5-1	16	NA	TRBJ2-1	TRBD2	CASSSGLAGGYYEQFF	TGCGCCAGCAGCTCCGGACTAGCGGGGGGGTACTACGAGCAGTTCTTC
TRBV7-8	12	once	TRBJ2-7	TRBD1	CASSLGQGKQYF	TGTGCCAGCAGCTTAGGACAGGGAAAGCAGTACTTC
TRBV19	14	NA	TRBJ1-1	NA	CASSIFSGETEAFF	TGTGCCAGTAGTATATTTAGTGGGGAGACTGAAGCTTTCTTT
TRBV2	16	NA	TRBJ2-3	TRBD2	CASSGLAGGITDTQYF	TGTGCCAGCAGTGGCTTAGCGGGGGGAATTACAGATACGCAGTATTTT
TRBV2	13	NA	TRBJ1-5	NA	CASKDGRNQPQHF	TGTGCCAGCAAGGACGGACGCAATCAGCCCCAGCATTTT
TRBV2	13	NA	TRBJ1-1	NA	CASTGVLNTEAFF	TGTGCCAGCACAGGGGTATTGAACACTGAAGCTTTCTTT
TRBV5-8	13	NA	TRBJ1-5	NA	CASLTEINQPQHF	TGTGCCAGCCTAACAGAAATCAATCAGCCCCAGCATTTT
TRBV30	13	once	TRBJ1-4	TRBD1	CAWSQGVNEKLFF	TGTGCCTGGAGCCAGGGGGTTAATGAAAAACTGTTTTTT
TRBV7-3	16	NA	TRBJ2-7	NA	CASPNMHTPGGYEQYF	TGTGCCAGCCCCAACATGCACACGCCTGGCGGATACGAGCAGTACTTC
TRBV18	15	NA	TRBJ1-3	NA	CASSPRDGGGNTIYF	TGTGCCAGCTCACCACGGGACGGGGGAGGAAACACCATATATTTT
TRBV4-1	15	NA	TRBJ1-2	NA	CASSDRDSVFRGYTF	TGCGCCAGCAGCGACCGGGACTCGGTGTTTCGCGGCTACACCTTC
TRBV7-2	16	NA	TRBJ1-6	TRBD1	CASSFEPGQVNSPLHF	TGTGCCAGCAGCTTCGAACCGGGACAGGTTAATTCACCCCTCCACTTT
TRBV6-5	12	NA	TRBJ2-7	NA	CASSPDRFLEYF	TGTGCCAGCAGTCCTGACCGCTTTCTGGAGTACTTC
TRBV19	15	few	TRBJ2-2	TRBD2	CASSIGGGYTGELFF	TGTGCCAGTAGTATTGGGGGGGGATACACCGGGGAGCTGTTTTTT
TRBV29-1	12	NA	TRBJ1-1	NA	CSVVGGRTEAFF	TGCAGCGTTGTAGGGGGGCGCACTGAAGCTTTCTTT
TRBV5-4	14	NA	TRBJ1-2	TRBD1	CASSSGQANYGYTF	TGTGCCAGCAGCTCCGGACAGGCTAACTATGGCTACACCTTC
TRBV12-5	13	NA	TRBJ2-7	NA	CASGSEGPYEQYF	TGTGCTAGTGGCTCTGAGGGGCCCTACGAGCAGTACTTC
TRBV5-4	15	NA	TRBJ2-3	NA	CASSPTGEVDDTQYF	TGTGCCAGCAGCCCAACAGGGGAGGTTGATGATACGCAGTATTTT
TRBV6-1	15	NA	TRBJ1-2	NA	CASRRYKGAAYGYTF	TGTGCCAGCAGAAGATATAAAGGGGCTGCCTATGGCTACACCTTC
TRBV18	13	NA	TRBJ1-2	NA	CASSPGYGRGYTF	TGTGCCAGCTCACCCGGTTATGGGCGAGGCTACACCTTC
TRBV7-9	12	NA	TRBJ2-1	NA	CATPGPYNEQFF	TGTGCCACCCCAGGCCCCTACAATGAGCAGTTCTTC
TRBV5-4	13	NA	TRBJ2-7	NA	CASSPGPSYEQYF	TGTGCCAGCAGCCCGGGACCCTCCTACGAGCAGTACTTC
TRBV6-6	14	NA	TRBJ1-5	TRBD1	CASSVRQGGQPQHF	TGTGCCAGCAGCGTCAGACAGGGGGGTCAGCCCCAGCATTTT